This entry lists 3 T cell receptor beta chains sequenced from one sample in a study of cytomegalovirus exposure and HLA in healthy donors. Researchers ran the PCR with 60 Vbeta and 13 Jbeta primers. Assay: immunoSEQ multiplex PCR; the TCRdb copy retains only in-frame clones and omits some. Altogether 200,000 or so clones are present, around 75% being singletons, with the ten largest covering approximately 0.39%. The sample taken for sequencing was PBMCs. The receptors derive from a male donor in good health and CMV-seropositive.

The sample holds a few counts of this clone. The gene calls are TRBV4-3 and TRBJ1-6, with TRBD1 matching over 8 bases. V trimming: 1 base; J trimming: 12 bases; junction bases outside the gene matches: 8. Germline CDR1 reads LGHNA; CDR2 reads YSLEER. The CDR3 spans 15 residues. CDR3 DNA: TGCGCCAGCAGCCAAGTCAGCTCAGGGGGCTTACCCCTCCACTTT. Its translation: CASSQVSSGGLPLHF.

J is TRBJ2-7 and V is TRBV28; 8 bases are shared with TRBD1. The V and J ends lost 5 bases and 5 bases, in that order; junction bases with no gene match: 14. Germline CDR1 reads MDHEN; CDR2 reads SYDVKM. This CDR3 has 16 amino acids. CDR3: CASSPGGLGTGHEQYF. The CDR3 region has the DNA TGTGCCAGCAGTCCCGGAGGTCTGGGGACAGGTCACGAGCAGTACTTC.

The chain has TRBV5-1 and TRBJ1-1; D remains unclear. Germline values: CDR1 SGHRS, CDR2 YFSETQ. CDR3 size: 14 residues. V was trimmed by 1 base and J by 4 bases, leaving 11 bases between them. For the CDR3, the DNA is TGCGCCAGCAGCTTGATTCTGCGAGGCACTGAAGCTTTCTTT. It codes for CASSLILRGTEAFF.